The rows below give T cell receptor beta chains drawn from one sample of a study of OX40 agonist ivuxolimab in advanced cancers. Profiled with immunoSEQ multiplex PCR; TCRdb holds only in-frame clones, not every one. The sample has some 100,000 clones, approximately 81% seen once; the top ten hold 1.1%. This material consisted of CD4+ or CD8+ T cells sorted from blood, taken in a trial of the OX40 agonist ivuxolimab. The receptors originated from an adult with an advanced solid tumor such as melanoma, head and neck, liver or kidney cancer. CDR3s include the opening cysteine and the closing phenylalanine or tryptophan. Each record gives: J gene, V gene, CDR3 protein.

j_call: TRBJ2-2; v_call: TRBV7-3; cdr3_aa: CASSLTNTGELFF
j_call: TRBJ1-4; v_call: TRBV6-7; cdr3_aa: CATFDIDREKLFF
j_call: TRBJ2-5; v_call: TRBV5-4; cdr3_aa: CASSLPLMARGGATQYF
j_call: TRBJ1-1; v_call: TRBV7-9; cdr3_aa: CASSLQSGLNTEAFF
j_call: TRBJ1-2; v_call: TRBV11-2; cdr3_aa: CASSPGWSSYGYTF
j_call: TRBJ1-1; v_call: TRBV7-2; cdr3_aa: CASSLVGPLGGVSTEAFF
j_call: TRBJ1-5; v_call: TRBV4-2; cdr3_aa: CASSQDRNGYQPQHF
j_call: TRBJ1-1; v_call: TRBV2; cdr3_aa: CATHPGGTGGRGAFF
j_call: TRBJ1-5; v_call: TRBV6-4; cdr3_aa: CASSEAGNGNQPQHF
j_call: TRBJ2-2; v_call: TRBV11-3; cdr3_aa: CASSLDGSTGELFF
j_call: TRBJ2-1; v_call: TRBV4-3; cdr3_aa: CASSQGVIARNEQFF
j_call: TRBJ1-4; v_call: TRBV7-2; cdr3_aa: CASKNTPTNEKLFF
j_call: NA; v_call: TRBV7-2; cdr3_aa: CASSLEGQGPYEQYF
j_call: TRBJ2-1; v_call: TRBV4-3; cdr3_aa: CASSRSLGEADEQFF
j_call: TRBJ1-5; v_call: TRBV2; cdr3_aa: CASSKQGNQPQHF
j_call: TRBJ2-3; v_call: TRBV6-1; cdr3_aa: CASSPGTGVPDTQYF
j_call: TRBJ1-1; v_call: TRBV6-4; cdr3_aa: CASSLEHRGTTEAFF
j_call: TRBJ1-5; v_call: TRBV6-1; cdr3_aa: CASSGQWGQPQHF
j_call: NA; v_call: TRBV29-1; cdr3_aa: CSVGNTGELFF
j_call: TRBJ1-1; v_call: TRBV2; cdr3_aa: CATFLVTEAFF
j_call: TRBJ2-3; v_call: TRBV2; cdr3_aa: CASRLTTSGTSTDTQYF
j_call: TRBJ2-3; v_call: TRBV9; cdr3_aa: CASSVGDHQADTQYF
j_call: TRBJ2-7; v_call: TRBV28; cdr3_aa: CASSLMQAYEQYF
j_call: TRBJ2-3; v_call: TRBV5-1; cdr3_aa: CASSWDNTDTQYF
j_call: TRBJ1-1; v_call: TRBV5-1; cdr3_aa: CASSDPGYTEAFF
j_call: TRBJ2-5; v_call: TRBV29-1; cdr3_aa: CSVGSTGVEETQYF
j_call: TRBJ2-4; v_call: TRBV7-2; cdr3_aa: CASSFWTGQNIQYF
j_call: TRBJ2-7; v_call: TRBV28; cdr3_aa: CASSYGGVYEQYF
j_call: TRBJ1-2; v_call: TRBV7-9; cdr3_aa: CASSSQMTGYYGYTF
j_call: TRBJ2-7; v_call: TRBV18; cdr3_aa: CASSPGQISYEQYF
j_call: TRBJ2-5; v_call: TRBV5-1; cdr3_aa: CASSEGAEETQYF
j_call: TRBJ1-2; v_call: TRBV19; cdr3_aa: CASSIDQVASNYGYTF
j_call: TRBJ1-1; v_call: TRBV29-1; cdr3_aa: CSVEGPRDTEAFF
j_call: TRBJ1-5; v_call: TRBV6-5; cdr3_aa: CASRGEDQPQHF
j_call: TRBJ1-1; v_call: TRBV11-2; cdr3_aa: CASSLDGGRAQNTEAFF
j_call: TRBJ2-5; v_call: TRBV28; cdr3_aa: CASSESWGHETQYF
j_call: TRBJ2-5; v_call: TRBV7-8; cdr3_aa: CASSSDTNYQETQYF
j_call: TRBJ2-2; v_call: TRBV10-3; cdr3_aa: CAISADRGWDTGELFF
j_call: TRBJ1-6; v_call: TRBV11-1; cdr3_aa: CASSLRAYQNSPLHF
j_call: TRBJ1-5; v_call: TRBV5-6; cdr3_aa: CASSLQGNQPQHF
j_call: TRBJ2-5; v_call: TRBV7-2; cdr3_aa: CASSSTSGANQETQYF
j_call: TRBJ1-2; v_call: TRBV5-5; cdr3_aa: CASSLGIGAGQGVNGYTF